Sequencing of this TCR beta chain was carried out in a study of graft-versus-host responses after intestinal transplantation. This clone was counted between two and nine times. The antigen is not known. Findings and caveats of the study: Recipient bone marrow held GvH clones, some seen earlier in ileum or blood.

Profiling relied on immunoSEQ multiplex PCR, and the TCRdb table lists in-frame clones only, not all of them. Of around 15,000 clones in the sample, more than 80% were seen once. V was pared by 3 bases and J by 3 bases, with 11 bases between. Germline loops: CDR1 SEHNR, CDR2 FQNEAQ (reference sequence). The CDR3 is made up of 14 amino acids. Once graft tissue had been processed, intraepithelial and lamina propria lymphocytes were released. The source was ileum tissue, collected 104 days after intestinal transplant. The genes are TRBV7-9 and TRBJ1-2, with D possibly TRBD1 on 6 matching bases. This TCR was sampled from a human patient who received an intestinal transplant, so some T cells may come from the graft donor. The DNA of the CDR3 is TGTGCCAGCAGCTTCCGCAGGGGTGACTATGGCTACACCTTC. Protein: CASSFRRGDYGYTF. Full variable domain (rest looked up from reference TRBV7-9 and TRBJ1-2): DTGVSQNPRHKITKRGQNVTFRCDPISEHNRLYWYRQTLGQGPEFLTYFQNEAQLEKSRLLSDRFSAERPKGSFSTLEIQRTEQGDSAMYLCASSFRRGDYGYTFGSGTRLTVV.